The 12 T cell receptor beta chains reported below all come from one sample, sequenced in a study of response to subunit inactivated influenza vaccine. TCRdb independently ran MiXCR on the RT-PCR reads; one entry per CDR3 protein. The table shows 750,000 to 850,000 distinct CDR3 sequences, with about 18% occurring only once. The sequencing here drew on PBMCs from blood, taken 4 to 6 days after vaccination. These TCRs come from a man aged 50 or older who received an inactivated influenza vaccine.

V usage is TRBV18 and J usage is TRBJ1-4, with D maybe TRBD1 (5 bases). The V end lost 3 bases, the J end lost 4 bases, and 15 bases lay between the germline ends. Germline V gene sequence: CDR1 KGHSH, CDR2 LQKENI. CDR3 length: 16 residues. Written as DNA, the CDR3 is TGTGCCAGCTCACCGATGATGGGGGACGTTAATGAAAAACTGTTTTTT. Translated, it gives CASSPMMGDVNEKLFF.

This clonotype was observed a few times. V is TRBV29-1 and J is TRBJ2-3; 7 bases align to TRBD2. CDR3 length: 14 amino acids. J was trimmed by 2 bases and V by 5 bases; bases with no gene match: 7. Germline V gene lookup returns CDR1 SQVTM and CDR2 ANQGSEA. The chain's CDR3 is CSVQPSGPTDTQYF. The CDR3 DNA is TGCAGCGTTCAACCTAGCGGACCCACAGATACGCAGTATTTT.

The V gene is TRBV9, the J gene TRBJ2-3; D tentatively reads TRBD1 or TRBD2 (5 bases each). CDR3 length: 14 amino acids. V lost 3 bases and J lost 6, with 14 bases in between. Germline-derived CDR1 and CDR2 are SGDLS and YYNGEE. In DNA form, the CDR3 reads TGTGCCAGCAGCGGGGATTGGGGCGGGGATACGCAGTATTTT. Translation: CASSGDWGGDTQYF. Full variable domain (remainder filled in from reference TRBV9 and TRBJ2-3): DSGVTQTPKHLITATGQRVTLRCSPRSGDLSVYWYQQSLDQGLQFLIQYYNGEERAKGNILERFSAQQFPDLHSELNLSSLELGDSALYFCASSGDWGGDTQYFGPGTRLTVL.

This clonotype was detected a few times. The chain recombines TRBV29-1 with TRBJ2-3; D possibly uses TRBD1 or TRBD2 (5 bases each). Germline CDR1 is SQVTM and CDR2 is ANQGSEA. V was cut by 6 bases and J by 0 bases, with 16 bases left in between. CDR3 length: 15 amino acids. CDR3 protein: CSVNRWDASTDTQYF. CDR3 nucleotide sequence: TGCAGCGTCAACAGATGGGACGCTAGCACAGATACGCAGTATTTT.

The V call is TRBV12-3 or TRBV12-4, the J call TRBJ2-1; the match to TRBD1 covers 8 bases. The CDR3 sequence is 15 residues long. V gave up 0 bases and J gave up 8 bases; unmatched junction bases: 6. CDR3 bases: TGTGCCAGCAGTTTAGCGCCAGTCAGGGGGCATGAGCAGTTCTTC. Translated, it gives CASSLAPVRGHEQFF.

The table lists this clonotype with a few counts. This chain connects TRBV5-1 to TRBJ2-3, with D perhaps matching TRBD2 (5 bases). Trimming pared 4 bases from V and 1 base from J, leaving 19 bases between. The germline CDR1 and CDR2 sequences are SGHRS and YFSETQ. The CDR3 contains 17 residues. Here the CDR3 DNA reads TGCGCCAGCAGCCCACGACTAACGGTTATGCGCACAGATACGCAGTATTTT. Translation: CASSPRLTVMRTDTQYF.

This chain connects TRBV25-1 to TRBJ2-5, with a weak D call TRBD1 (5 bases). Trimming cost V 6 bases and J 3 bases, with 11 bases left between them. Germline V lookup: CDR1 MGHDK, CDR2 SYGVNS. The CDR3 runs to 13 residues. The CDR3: CASSSGWKETQYF. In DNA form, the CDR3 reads TGTGCCAGCAGCTCAGGGTGGAAAGAGACCCAGTACTTC.

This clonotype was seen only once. CDR3: CASSQAVRGNYGYTF. CDR3 DNA: TGCGCCAGCAGCCAAGCAGTTAGGGGGAACTATGGCTACACCTTC. The chain employs TRBV4-1 and TRBJ1-2, with D possibly matching TRBD1 (6 bases). In germline, CDR1 is MGHRA, CDR2 YSYEKL. The CDR3 sequence is 15 residues long. The V end lost 1 base, the J end lost 2 bases, and 11 bases lay between the germline ends.

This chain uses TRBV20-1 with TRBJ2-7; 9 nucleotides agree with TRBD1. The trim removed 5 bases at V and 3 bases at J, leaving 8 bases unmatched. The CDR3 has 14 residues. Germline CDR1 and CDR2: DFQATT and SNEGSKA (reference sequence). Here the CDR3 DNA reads TGCAGTGCTCATTCCGGGACAGGGCGCTACGAGCAGTACTTC. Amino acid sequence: CSAHSGTGRYEQYF.

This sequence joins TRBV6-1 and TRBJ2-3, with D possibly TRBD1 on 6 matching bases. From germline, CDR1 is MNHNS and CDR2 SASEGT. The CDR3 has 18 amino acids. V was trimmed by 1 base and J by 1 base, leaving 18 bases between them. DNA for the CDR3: TGTGCCAGCAGTGAAGGACGATACAGGGTTCGGGGCACAGATACGCAGTATTTT. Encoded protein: CASSEGRYRVRGTDTQYF.

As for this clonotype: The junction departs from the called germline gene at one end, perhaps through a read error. For the CDR3, the DNA is TGCAGTGCCAGAGGGGCTCAGGGTGGCTACGAGCAGTACTTC. Translating it yields CSARGAQGGYEQYF. V is TRBV20-1 and J is TRBJ2-7, with D perhaps being TRBD1 or TRBD2 (5 bases each). Germline CDR1 DFQATT, CDR2 SNEGSKA (reference sequence). CDR3 length equals 14 residues.

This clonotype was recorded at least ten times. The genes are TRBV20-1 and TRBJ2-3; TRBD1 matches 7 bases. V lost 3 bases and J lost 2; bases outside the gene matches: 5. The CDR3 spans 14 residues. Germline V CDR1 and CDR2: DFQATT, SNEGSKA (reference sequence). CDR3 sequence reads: CSARDRRYTDTQYF. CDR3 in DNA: TGCAGTGCTAGGGACAGGCGGTACACAGATACGCAGTATTTT.